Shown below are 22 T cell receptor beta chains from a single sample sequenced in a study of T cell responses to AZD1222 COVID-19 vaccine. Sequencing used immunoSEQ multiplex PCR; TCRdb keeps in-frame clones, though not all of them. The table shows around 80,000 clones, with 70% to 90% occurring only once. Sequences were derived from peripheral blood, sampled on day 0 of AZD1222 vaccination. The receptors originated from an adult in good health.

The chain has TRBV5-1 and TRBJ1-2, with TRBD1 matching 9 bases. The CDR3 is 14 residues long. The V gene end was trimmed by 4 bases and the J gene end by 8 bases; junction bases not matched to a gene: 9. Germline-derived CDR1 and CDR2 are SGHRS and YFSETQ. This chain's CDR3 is CASSPGTGREGYTF. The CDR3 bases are TGCGCCAGCAGCCCCGGGACAGGGCGGGAAGGCTACACCTTC. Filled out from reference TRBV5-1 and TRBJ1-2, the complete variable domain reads KAGVTQTPRYLIKTRGQQVTLSCSPISGHRSVSWYQQTPGQGLQFLFEYFSETQRNKGNFPGRFSGRQFSNSRSEMNVSTLELGDSALYLCASSPGTGREGYTFGSGTRLTVV.

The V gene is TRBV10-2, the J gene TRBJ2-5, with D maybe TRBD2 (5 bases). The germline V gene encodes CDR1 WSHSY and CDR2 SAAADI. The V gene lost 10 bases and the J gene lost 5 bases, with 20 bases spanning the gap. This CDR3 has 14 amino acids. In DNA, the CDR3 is TGCGCCATCTCCCCGCAGGACTTAGAGGAGACCCAGTACTTC. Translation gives CAISPQDLEETQYF.

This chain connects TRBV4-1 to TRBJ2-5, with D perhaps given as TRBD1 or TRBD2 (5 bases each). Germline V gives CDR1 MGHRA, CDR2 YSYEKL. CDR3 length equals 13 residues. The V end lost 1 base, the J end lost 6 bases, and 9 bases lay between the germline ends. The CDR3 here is CASSQVGDKTQYF. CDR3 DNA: TGCGCCAGCAGCCAAGTGGGGGATAAGACCCAGTACTTC.

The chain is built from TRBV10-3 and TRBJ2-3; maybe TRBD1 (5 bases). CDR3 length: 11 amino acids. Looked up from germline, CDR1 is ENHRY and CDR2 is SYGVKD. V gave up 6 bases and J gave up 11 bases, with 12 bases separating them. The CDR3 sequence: CAIRGEQEQYF. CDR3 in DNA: TGTGCCATCAGAGGGGAACAGGAGCAGTATTTT.

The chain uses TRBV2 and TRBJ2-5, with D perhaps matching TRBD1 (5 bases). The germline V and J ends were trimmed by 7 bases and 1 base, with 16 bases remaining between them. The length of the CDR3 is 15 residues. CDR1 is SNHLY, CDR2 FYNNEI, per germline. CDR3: CASTLQVFSQETQYF. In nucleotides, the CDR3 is TGTGCCAGCACCTTACAGGTGTTCTCCCAAGAGACCCAGTACTTC. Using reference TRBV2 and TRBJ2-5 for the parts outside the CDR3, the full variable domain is EPEVTQTPSHQVTQMGQEVILRCVPISNHLYFYWYRQILGQKVEFLVSFYNNEISEKSEIFDDQFSVERPDGSNFTLKIRSTKLEDSAMYFCASTLQVFSQETQYFGPGTRLLVL.

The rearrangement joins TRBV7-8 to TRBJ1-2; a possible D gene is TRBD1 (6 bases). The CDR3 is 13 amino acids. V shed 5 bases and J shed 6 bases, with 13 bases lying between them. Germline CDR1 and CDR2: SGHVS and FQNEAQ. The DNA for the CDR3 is TGTGCCAGCAGCGACCGGGACACCGATGGCTACACCTTC. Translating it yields CASSDRDTDGYTF. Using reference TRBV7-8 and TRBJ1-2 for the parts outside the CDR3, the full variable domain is GAGVSQSPRYKVAKRGQDVALRCDPISGHVSLFWYQQALGQGPEFLTYFQNEAQLDKSGLPSDRFFAERPEGSVSTLKIQRTQQEDSAVYLCASSDRDTDGYTFGSGTRLTVV.

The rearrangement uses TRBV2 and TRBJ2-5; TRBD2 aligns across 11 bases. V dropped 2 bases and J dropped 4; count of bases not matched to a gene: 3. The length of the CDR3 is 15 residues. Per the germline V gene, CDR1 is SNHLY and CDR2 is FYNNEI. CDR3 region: CASSESSGRAETQYF. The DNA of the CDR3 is TGTGCCAGCAGTGAAAGTAGCGGGAGGGCAGAGACCCAGTACTTC.

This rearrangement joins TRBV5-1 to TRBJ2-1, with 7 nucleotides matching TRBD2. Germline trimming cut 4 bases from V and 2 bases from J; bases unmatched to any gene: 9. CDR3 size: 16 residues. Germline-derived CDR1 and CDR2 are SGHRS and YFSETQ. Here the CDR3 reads CASSQGQGLPYNEQFF. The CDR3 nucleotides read TGCGCCAGCAGCCAGGGTCAGGGACTACCCTACAATGAGCAGTTCTTC.

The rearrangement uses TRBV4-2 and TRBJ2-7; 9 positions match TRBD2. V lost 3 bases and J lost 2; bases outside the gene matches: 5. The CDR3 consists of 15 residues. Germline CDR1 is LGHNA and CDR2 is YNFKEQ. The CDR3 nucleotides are TGTGCCAGCAGCCACACGACTAGCGGACCCTACGAGCAGTACTTC. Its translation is CASSHTTSGPYEQYF.

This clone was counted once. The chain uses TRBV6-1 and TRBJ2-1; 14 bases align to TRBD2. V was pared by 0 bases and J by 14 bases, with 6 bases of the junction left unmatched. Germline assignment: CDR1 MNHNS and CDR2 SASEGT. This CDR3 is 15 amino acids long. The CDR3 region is CASSEAGVTSGREFF. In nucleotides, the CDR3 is TGTGCCAGCAGTGAAGCAGGTGTGACTAGCGGGAGGGAGTTCTTC.

The CDR3 DNA follows: TGTGCCAGTAGTTCAGCGACAGGGAGCTCCTACAATGAGCAGTTCTTC. It translates to CASSSATGSSYNEQFF. The chain combines TRBV19 with TRBJ2-1; 7 nucleotides match TRBD1. Trimming took 5 bases from V and 0 from J; bases not matched to a gene: 7. Germline V gives CDR1 LNHDA, CDR2 SQIVND (reference sequence). The CDR3 is 16 amino acids.

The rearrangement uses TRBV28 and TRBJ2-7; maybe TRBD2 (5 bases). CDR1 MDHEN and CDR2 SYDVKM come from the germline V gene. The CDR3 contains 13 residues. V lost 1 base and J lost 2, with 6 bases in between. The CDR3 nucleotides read TGTGCCAGCAGTTTATCCGGGGCCTACGAGCAGTACGTC. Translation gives CASSLSGAYEQYV.

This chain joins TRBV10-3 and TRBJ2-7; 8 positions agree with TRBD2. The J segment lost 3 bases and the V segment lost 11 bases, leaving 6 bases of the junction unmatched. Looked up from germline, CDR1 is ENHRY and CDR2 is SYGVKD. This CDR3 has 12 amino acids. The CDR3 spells CAASGGLYEQYF. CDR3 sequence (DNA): TGTGCCGCAAGCGGGGGCCTCTACGAGCAGTACTTC.

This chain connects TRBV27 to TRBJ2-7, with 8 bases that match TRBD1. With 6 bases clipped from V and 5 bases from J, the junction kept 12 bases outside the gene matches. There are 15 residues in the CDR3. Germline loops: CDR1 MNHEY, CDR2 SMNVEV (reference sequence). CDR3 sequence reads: CASRPMWDRIDEQYV. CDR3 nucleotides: TGTGCCAGCAGGCCAATGTGGGACAGGATCGACGAGCAGTACGTC.

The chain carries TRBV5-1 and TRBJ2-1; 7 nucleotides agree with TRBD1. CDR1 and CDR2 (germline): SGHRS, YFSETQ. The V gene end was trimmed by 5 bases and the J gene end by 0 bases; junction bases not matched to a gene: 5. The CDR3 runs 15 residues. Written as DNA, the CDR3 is TGCGCCAGCAGATCGACAGGGAGCTCCTACAATGAGCAGTTCTTC. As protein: CASRSTGSSYNEQFF.

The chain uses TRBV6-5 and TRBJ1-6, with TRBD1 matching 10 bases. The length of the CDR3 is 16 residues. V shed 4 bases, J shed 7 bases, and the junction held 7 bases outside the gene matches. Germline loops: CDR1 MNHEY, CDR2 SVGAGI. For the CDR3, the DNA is TGTGCCAGCAGTTTCCCCCGGGACAGGGGAAATTCACCCCTCCACTTT. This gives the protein CASSFPRDRGNSPLHF.

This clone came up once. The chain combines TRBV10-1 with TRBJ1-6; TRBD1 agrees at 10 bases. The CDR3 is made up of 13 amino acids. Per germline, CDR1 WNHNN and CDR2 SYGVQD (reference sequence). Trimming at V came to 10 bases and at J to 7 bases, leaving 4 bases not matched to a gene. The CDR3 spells CATQGQGNSPLHF. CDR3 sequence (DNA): TGCGCCACACAGGGACAGGGGAATTCACCCCTCCACTTT.

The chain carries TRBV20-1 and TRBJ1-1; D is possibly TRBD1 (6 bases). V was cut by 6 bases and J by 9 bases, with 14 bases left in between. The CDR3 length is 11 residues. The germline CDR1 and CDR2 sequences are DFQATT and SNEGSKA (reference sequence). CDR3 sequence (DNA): TGCAGTGCCGGGGGCACCCTTAAAGCTTTCTTT. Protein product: CSAGGTLKAFF.

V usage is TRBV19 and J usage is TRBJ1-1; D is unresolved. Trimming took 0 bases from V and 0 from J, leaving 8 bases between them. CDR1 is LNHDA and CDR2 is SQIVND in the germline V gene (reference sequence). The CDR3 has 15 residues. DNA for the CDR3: TGTGCCAGTAGTATAGATCTTCAGTTGAACACTGAAGCTTTCTTT. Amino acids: CASSIDLQLNTEAFF. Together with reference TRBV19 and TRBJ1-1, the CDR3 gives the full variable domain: DGGITQSPKYLFRKEGQNVTLSCEQNLNHDAMYWYRQDPGQGLRLIYYSQIVNDFQKGDIAEGYSVSREKKESFPLTVTSAQKNPTAFYLCASSIDLQLNTEAFFGQGTRLTVV.

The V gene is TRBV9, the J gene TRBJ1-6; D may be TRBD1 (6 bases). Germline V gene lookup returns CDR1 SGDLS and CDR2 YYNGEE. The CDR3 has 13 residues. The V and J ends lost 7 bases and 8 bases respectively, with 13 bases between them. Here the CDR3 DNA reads TGTGCCAGCTCGGCAGGGGTCCATTCACCCCTCCACTTT. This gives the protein CASSAGVHSPLHF. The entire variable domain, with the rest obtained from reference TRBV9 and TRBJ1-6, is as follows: DSGVTQTPKHLITATGQRVTLRCSPRSGDLSVYWYQQSLDQGLQFLIQYYNGEERAKGNILERFSAQQFPDLHSELNLSSLELGDSALYFCASSAGVHSPLHFGNGTRLTVT.

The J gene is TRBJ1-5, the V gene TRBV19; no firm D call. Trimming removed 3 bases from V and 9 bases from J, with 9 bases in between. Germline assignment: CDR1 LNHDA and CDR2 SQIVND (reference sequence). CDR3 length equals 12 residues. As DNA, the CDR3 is TGTGCCAGTAGTATGTTAAACAGGCCCCAGCATTTT. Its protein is CASSMLNRPQHF.

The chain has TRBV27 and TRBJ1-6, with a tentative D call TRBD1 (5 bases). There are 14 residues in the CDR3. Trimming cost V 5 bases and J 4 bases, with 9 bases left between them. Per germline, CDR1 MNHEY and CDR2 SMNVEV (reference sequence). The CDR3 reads CASSATVYNSPLHF. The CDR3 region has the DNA TGTGCCAGCAGTGCGACAGTGTATAATTCACCCCTCCACTTT.